This T cell receptor beta chain was sequenced in a study of blood T cell repertoires in COVID-19. Study information: Material from acute and convalescent COVID-19 was sourced from the United States, Italy and Spain.

Study processing details: By means of reference gene primer amplification, nucleated cell counts were estimated. Sequenced by immunoSEQ multiplex PCR; TCRdb stores in-frame clones only, minus some. For V, J and clone size, that table is used; D and trimming come from the DNA. The data show approximately 93,000 clones, roughly 79% seen once. The CDR3 is 14 residues long. Looked up from germline, CDR1 is LNHDA and CDR2 is SQIVND (reference sequence). The V gene end was trimmed by 6 bases and the J gene end by 2 bases; junction bases not matched to a gene: 4. This chain links TRBV19 with TRBJ1-3; 7 nucleotides match TRBD1. Sequencing input: peripheral blood. This clonotype was sampled from a woman older than 75 with acute or convalescent COVID-19. This chain's CDR3 is CASRRQGPGNTIYF. CDR3 in DNA: TGTGCCAGTAGGCGACAGGGACCTGGAAACACCATATATTTT. The variable domain in full, completed from reference TRBV19 and TRBJ1-3, reads DGGITQSPKYLFRKEGQNVTLSCEQNLNHDAMYWYRQDPGQGLRLIYYSQIVNDFQKGDIAEGYSVSREKKESFPLTVTSAQKNPTAFYLCASRRQGPGNTIYFGEGSWLTVV.